A single sample gave rise to the 8 T cell receptor beta chains below, sequenced in a study of T cell repertoires in cytomegalovirus infection. MiXCR was run by TCRdb on the reads, yielding one entry per CDR3 protein. Here the sample spans roughly 640,000 distinct CDR3 sequences, less than 25% being singletons. Sequenced input: CD8+ T cells from PBMCs. Every receptor here comes from a human donor in good health (CMV status not recorded). Some clones in this sample may be carry-over from other donors' samples.

Details on this clonotype: An end of the junction differs from the germline gene, which may be a read error. V and J are TRBV7-2 and TRBJ2-5, with D unresolved. The CDR3 has 16 amino acids. Germline lookup yields CDR1 SGHTA and CDR2 FQGNSA. The CDR3, as DNA: TGTGCCGGCAGCTTAGGAGTCTTGCTACCGAGGGAGACCCAGTACTTC. As protein: CAGSLGVLLPRETQYF.

The genes are TRBV29-1 and TRBJ2-1, with TRBD1 as a possible D gene (6 bases). The V end lost 7 bases, the J end lost 6 bases, and 22 bases lay between the germline ends. The CDR3 contains 15 residues. Germline V gene sequence: CDR1 SQVTM, CDR2 ANQGSEA. CDR3 loop: CSAEVGQGISNEQFF. Written as DNA, the CDR3 is TGCAGCGCCGAAGTAGGGCAGGGGATCAGCAATGAGCAGTTCTTC.

Here the CDR3 reads CSAPPRLSPIHEQYV. The CDR3 nucleotides are TGCAGTGCTCCTCCCCGACTCAGCCCCATCCACGAGCAGTACGTC. The chain joins TRBV20-1 to TRBJ2-7; D is undetermined. CDR1 is DFQATT, CDR2 SNEGSKA, per germline (reference sequence). The V end was cut by 5 bases, the J end by 5 bases, with 22 bases between. There are 15 residues in the CDR3.

V usage is TRBV20-1 and J usage is TRBJ2-3; D is possibly TRBD1 (5 bases). Trimming removed 5 bases at V and 4 bases at J, with 16 bases between. This CDR3 comprises 14 residues. Germline-derived CDR1 and CDR2 are DFQATT and SNEGSKA (reference sequence). In DNA form, the CDR3 reads TGCAGTGCTTATGGGGCGGACGTTGCAGATACGCAGTATTTT. Translated, it gives CSAYGADVADTQYF.

This clonotype occurred a few times. The rearrangement joins TRBV24-1 to TRBJ2-2, with D possibly TRBD1 on 6 matching bases. Trimming left V 3 bases short and J 0 bases short, with 7 bases between. The CDR3 is 15 residues long. Per the germline V gene, CDR1 is KGHDR and CDR2 is SFDVKD. Here the CDR3 reads CATSDEGANTGELFF. The CDR3 DNA reads TGTGCCACCAGTGATGAGGGGGCGAACACCGGGGAGCTGTTTTTT.

The chain joins TRBV20-1 to TRBJ1-2; unclear D gene. Trimming took 5 bases from V and 7 from J, leaving 17 bases between them. CDR3 length: 13 amino acids. Germline loops: CDR1 DFQATT, CDR2 SNEGSKA (reference sequence). This chain's CDR3 is CSAGPNEAGGYTF. CDR3 nucleotides: TGCAGTGCTGGCCCAAATGAAGCTGGTGGCTACACCTTC.

With respect to this clonotype: A read error may explain this, as a much larger clone is one base away. The CDR3 end shows no conserved phenylalanine or tryptophan, and so a read error is likely. The chain couples TRBV20-1 to TRBJ2-7; D gene ambiguous. Per the germline V gene, CDR1 is DFQATT and CDR2 is SNEGSKA (reference sequence). This CDR3 is 13 amino acids long. Trimming removed 0 bases at V and 4 bases at J, with 10 bases between. As DNA, the CDR3 is TGCAGTGCTAGAGATGGGCCAAATTACGAGCAGTACTCC. Protein product: CSARDGPNYEQYS.

This clonotype was seen only once. V usage is TRBV7-9 and J usage is TRBJ2-1, with 9 bases identical to TRBD2. Germline CDR1 reads SEHNR; CDR2 reads FQNEAQ (reference sequence). The CDR3 is made up of 17 amino acids. V was pared by 5 bases and J by 0 bases, with 8 bases of the junction left unmatched. For the CDR3, the DNA is TGTGCCAGCAGCCGGGCGGGGGGGGGTTCCTCCTACAATGAGCAGTTCTTC. Amino acid sequence: CASSRAGGGSSYNEQFF.